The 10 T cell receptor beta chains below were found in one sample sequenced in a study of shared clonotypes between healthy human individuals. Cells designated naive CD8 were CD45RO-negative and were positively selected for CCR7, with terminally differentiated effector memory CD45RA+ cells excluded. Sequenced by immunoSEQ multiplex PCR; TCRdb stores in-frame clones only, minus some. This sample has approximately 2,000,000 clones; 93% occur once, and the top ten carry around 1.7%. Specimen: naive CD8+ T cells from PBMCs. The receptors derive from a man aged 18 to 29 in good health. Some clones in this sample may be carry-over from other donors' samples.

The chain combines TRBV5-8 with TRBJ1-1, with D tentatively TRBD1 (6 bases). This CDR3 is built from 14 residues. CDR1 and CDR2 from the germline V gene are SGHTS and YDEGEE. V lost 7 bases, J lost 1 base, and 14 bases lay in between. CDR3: CASQTRGGNTEAFF. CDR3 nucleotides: TGTGCCAGCCAGACGAGGGGGGGGAACACTGAAGCTTTCTTT.

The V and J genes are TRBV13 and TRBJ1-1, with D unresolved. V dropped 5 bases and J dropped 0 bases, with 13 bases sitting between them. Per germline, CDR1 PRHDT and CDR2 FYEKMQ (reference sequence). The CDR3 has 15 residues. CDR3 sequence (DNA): TGTGCCAGCAGCAGTGGAAGGACTTTGAACACTGAAGCTTTCTTT. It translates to CASSSGRTLNTEAFF.

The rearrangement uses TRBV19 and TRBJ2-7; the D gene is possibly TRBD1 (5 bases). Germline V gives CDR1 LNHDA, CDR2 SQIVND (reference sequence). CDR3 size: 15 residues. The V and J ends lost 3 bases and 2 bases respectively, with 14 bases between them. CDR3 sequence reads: CASSINTGPPYEQYF. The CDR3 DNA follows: TGTGCCAGTAGTATTAATACAGGTCCCCCCTACGAGCAGTACTTC. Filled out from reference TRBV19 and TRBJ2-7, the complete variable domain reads DGGITQSPKYLFRKEGQNVTLSCEQNLNHDAMYWYRQDPGQGLRLIYYSQIVNDFQKGDIAEGYSVSREKKESFPLTVTSAQKNPTAFYLCASSINTGPPYEQYFGPGTRLTVT.

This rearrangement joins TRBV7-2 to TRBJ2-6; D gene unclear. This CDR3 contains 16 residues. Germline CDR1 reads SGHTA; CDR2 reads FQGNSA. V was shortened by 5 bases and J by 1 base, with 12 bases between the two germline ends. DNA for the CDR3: TGTGCCAGCAGCCAGCTTTGGGGTTCTGGGGCCAACGTCCTGACTTTC. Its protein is CASSQLWGSGANVLTF.

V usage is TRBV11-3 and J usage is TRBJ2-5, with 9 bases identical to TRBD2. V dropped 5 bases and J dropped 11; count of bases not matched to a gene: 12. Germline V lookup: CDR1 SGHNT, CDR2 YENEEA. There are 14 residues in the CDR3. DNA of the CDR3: TGTGCCAGCAGCCTAGGGACTAGCACGAGGGAGCAGTACTTC. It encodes CASSLGTSTREQYF.

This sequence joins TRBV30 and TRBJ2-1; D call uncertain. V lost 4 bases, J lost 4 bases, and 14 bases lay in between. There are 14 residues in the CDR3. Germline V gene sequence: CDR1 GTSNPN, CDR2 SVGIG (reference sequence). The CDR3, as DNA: TGTGCCTGGAAGCTCCGGGCGGAATACAATGAGCAGTTCTTC. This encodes CAWKLRAEYNEQFF. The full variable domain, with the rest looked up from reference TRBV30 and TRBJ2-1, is SQTIHQWPATLVQPVGSPLSLECTVEGTSNPNLYWYRQAAGRGLQLLFYSVGIGQISSEVPQNLSASRPQDRQFILSSKKLLLSDSGFYLCAWKLRAEYNEQFFGPGTRLTVL.

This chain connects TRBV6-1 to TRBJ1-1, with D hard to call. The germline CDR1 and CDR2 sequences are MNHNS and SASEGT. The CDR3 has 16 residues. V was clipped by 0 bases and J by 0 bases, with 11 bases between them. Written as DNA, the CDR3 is TGTGCCAGCAGTGAAGCGCTATCCCCCATGAACACTGAAGCTTTCTTT. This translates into CASSEALSPMNTEAFF.

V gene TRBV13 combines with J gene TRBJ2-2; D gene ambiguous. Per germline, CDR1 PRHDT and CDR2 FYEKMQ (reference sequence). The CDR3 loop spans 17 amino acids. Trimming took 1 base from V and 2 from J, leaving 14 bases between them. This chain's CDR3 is CASSLALRQPNTGELFF. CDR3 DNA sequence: TGTGCCAGCAGCTTAGCGCTACGGCAGCCCAACACCGGGGAGCTGTTTTTT.

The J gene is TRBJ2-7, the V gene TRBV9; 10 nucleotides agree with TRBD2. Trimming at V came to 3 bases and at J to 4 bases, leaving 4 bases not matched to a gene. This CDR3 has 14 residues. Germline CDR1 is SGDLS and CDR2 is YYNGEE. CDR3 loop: CASSASGRRYEQYF. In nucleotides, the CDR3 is TGTGCCAGCAGCGCTAGCGGGAGACGGTACGAGCAGTACTTC.

This chain's CDR3 is CASSARGGGPYEQYF. CDR3 DNA sequence: TGTGCCAGCAGTGCCAGGGGTGGGGGCCCCTACGAGCAGTACTTC. The chain uses TRBV27 and TRBJ2-7, with D possibly TRBD1 on 6 matching bases. CDR3 size: 15 residues. V dropped 5 bases and J dropped 2 bases, with 16 bases sitting between them. The germline V gene has CDR1 MNHEY and CDR2 SMNVEV (reference sequence).